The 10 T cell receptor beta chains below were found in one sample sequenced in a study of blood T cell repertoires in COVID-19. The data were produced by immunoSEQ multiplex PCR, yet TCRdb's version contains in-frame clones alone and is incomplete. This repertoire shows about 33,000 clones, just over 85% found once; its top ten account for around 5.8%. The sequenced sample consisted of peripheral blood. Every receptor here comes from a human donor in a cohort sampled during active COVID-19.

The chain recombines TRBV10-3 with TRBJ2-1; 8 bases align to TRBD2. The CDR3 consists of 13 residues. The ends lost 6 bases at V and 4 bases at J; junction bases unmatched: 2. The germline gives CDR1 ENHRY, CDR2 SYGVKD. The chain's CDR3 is CAIRLAEYNEQFF. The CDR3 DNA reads TGTGCCATCAGACTAGCGGAGTACAATGAGCAGTTCTTC.

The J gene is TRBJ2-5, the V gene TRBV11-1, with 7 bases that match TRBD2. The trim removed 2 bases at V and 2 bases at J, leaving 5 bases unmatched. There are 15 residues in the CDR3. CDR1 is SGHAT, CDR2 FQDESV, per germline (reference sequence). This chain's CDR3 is CASSLRLADQETQYF. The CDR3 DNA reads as TGTGCCAGCAGCTTAAGGCTAGCGGATCAAGAGACCCAGTACTTC.

CDR3 in DNA: TGTGCCAGCAGATTGACTAGGAACACTGAAGCTTTCTTT. This encodes CASRLTRNTEAFF. The rearrangement links TRBV6-5 to TRBJ1-1; D is unresolved. V shed 6 bases and J shed 1 base, with 9 bases lying between them. The CDR3 contains 13 residues. Germline CDR1 is MNHEY and CDR2 is SVGAGI.

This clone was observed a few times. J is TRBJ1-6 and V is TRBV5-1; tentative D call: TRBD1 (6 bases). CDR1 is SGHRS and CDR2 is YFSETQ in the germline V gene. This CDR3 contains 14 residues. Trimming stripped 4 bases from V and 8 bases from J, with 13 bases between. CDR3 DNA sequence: TGCGCCAGCAGCCCCGACAGGTCGGATTCACCCCTCCACTTT. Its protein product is CASSPDRSDSPLHF.

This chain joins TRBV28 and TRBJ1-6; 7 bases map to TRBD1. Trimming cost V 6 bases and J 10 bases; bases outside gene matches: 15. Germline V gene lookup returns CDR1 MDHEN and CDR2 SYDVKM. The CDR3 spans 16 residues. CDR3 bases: TGTGCCAGCAGGCTCACAGGGTTTAGACAGGGATCACCCCTCCACTTT. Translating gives CASRLTGFRQGSPLHF.

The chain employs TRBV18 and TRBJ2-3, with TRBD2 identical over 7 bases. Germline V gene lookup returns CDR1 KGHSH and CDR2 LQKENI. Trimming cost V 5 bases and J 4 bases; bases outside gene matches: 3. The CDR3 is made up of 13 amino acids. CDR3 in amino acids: CASSAGEADTQYF. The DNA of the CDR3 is TGTGCCAGCTCAGCGGGAGAGGCAGATACGCAGTATTTT.

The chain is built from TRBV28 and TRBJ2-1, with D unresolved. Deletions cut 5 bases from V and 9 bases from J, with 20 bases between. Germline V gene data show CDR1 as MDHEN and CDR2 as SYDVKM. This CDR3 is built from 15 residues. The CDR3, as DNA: TGTGCCAGCAGTCCACTATCTATTCGGTCCCGTGAGCAGTTCTTC. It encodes CASSPLSIRSREQFF.

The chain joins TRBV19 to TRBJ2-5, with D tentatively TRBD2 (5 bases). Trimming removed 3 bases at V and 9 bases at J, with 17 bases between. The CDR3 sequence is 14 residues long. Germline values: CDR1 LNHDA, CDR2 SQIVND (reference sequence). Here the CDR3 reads CASSISGVVEAQYF. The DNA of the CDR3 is TGTGCCAGTAGTATTTCTGGGGTAGTGGAGGCCCAGTACTTC.

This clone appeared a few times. CDR3 residues: CASSVGGKSGQPQHF. DNA of the CDR3: TGTGCCAGCAGCGTAGGAGGCAAGTCGGGGCAGCCCCAGCATTTT. The chain carries TRBV9 and TRBJ1-5; D is ambiguous. Germline CDR1 is SGDLS and CDR2 is YYNGEE. The CDR3 has 15 amino acids. Between the trimmed V and J ends, which lost 0 bases and 7 bases, there was a span of 14 bases.

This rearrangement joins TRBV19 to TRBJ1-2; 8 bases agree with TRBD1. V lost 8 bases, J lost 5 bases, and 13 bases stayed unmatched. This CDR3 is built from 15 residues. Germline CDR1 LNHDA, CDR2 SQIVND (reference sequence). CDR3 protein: CASQAWTGRGYGYTF. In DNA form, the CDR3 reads TGTGCCAGTCAAGCCTGGACAGGGAGGGGGTATGGCTACACCTTC.